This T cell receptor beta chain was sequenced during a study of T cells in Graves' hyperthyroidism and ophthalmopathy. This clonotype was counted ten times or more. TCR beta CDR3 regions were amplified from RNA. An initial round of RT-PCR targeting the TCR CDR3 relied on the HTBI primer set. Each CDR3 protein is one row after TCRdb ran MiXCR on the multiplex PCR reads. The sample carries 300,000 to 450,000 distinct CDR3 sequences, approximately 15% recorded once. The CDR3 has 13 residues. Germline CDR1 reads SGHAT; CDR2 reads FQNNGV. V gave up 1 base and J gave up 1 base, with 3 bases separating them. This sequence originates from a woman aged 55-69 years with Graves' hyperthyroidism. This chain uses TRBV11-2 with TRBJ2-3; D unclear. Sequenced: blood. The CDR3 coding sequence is TGTGCCAGCAGCTTAGGAGGCACAGATACGCAGTATTTT. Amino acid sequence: CASSLGGTDTQYF.